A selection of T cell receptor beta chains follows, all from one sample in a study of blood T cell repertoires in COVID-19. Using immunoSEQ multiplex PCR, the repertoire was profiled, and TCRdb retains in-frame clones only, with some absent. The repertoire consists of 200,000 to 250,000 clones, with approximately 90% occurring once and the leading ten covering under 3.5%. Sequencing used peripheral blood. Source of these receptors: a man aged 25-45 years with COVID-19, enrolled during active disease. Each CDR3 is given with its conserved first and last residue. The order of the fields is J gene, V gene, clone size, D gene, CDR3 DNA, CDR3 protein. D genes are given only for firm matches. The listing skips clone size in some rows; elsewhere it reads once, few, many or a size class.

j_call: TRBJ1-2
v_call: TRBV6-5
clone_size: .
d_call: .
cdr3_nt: TGTGCCAGCAGTTACTCTTACAGGGAATATGGCTACACCTTC
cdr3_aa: CASSYSYREYGYTF

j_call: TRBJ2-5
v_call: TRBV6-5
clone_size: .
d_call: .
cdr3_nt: TGTGCCAGCAGTTCCCCGGCAGGGGCCAGACAAGAGACCCAGTACTTC
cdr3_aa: CASSSPAGARQETQYF

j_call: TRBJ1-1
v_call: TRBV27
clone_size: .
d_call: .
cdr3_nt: TGTGCCAGCAGTTTATTACCAGGGGAGAACACTGAAGCTTTCTTT
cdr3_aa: CASSLLPGENTEAFF

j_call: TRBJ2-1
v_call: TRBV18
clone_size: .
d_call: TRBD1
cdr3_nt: TGTGCCAGCTCACGCACAGGGGGCTTAGAGCAGTTCTTC
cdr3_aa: CASSRTGGLEQFF

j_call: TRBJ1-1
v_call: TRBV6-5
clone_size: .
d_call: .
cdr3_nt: TGTGCCAGCAGTTACTCGACTGGACAAATTGCAGCTTTCTTT
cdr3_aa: CASSYSTGQIAAFF

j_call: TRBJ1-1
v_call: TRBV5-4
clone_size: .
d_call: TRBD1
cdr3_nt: TGTGCCAGCAGCTTCAAATCGGGACAGGGGGAGGTAGCTTTCTTT
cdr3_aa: CASSFKSGQGEVAFF

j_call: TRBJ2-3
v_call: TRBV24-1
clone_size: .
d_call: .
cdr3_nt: TGTGCCACCAGTGGCCCGCCCCAGGGGCGGGGGTTGTATTTT
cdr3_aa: CATSGPPQGRGLYF

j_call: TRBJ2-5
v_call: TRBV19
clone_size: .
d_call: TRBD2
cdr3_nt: TGTGCCAGTAGTATGAACCCGGGAGGGCCGGGGGAGACCCAGTACTTC
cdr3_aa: CASSMNPGGPGETQYF

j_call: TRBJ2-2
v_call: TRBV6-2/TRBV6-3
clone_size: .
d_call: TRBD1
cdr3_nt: TGTGCCAGCAGTTGGCAGGGGGTCTACACCGGGGAGCTGTTTTTT
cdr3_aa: CASSWQGVYTGELFF

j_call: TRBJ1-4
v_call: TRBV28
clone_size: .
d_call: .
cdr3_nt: TGTGCCAGCAGTTTATGGGCACAGGAACTGTCTTTT
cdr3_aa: CASSLWAQELSF

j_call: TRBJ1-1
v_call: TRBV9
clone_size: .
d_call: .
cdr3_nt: TGTGCCAGCAGCGTAGCACAGGGGAACACTGAAGCTTTCTTT
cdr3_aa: CASSVAQGNTEAFF

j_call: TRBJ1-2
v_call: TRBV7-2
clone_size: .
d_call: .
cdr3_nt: TGTGCCAGCAGCTCCTCCAAAAGCCCCGGGACATATGAACCCTATGGCTACACCTTC
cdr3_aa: CASSSSKSPGTYEPYGYTF

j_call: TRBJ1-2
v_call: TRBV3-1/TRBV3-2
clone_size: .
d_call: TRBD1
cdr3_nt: TGTGCCAGCAGCCCGACTTTTAGGGGGCTCGACTATGGCTACACCTTC
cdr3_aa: CASSPTFRGLDYGYTF

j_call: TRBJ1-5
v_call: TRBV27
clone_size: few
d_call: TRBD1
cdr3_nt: TGTGCCAGCGGAGCTGGGACAGGGGTAAGTCAGCCCCAGCATTTT
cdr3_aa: CASGAGTGVSQPQHF

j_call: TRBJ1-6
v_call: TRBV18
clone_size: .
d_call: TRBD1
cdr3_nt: TGTGCCAGCTCCGTCAGGGGGACAGGGTCAGATTCACCCCTCCACTTT
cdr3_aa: CASSVRGTGSDSPLHF

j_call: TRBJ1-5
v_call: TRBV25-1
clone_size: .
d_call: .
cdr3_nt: TGTGCCAGCAGTGAATGGGGCTTTTATAGTCAGCCCCAGCATTTT
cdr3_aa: CASSEWGFYSQPQHF

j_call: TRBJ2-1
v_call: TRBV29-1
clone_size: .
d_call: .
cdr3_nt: TGCAGCGTTGAAGGGGCGCTGCCGCTCTACAATGAGCAGTTCTTC
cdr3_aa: CSVEGALPLYNEQFF

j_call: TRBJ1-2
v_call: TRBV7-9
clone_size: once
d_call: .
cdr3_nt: TGTGCCAGCAGCCCCAGGATTCTAAACTATGGCTACACCTTC
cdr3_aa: CASSPRILNYGYTF

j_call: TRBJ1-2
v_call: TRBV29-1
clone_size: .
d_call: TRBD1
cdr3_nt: TGCAGCGTTGAGGTAGCAGGGGGCTCGTACTATGGCTACACCTTC
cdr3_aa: CSVEVAGGSYYGYTF

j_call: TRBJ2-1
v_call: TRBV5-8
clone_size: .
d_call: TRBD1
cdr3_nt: TGTGCCAGCAGCTTTGGCGTAGGGGGCAGTAGAGGAGAGCAGTTCTTC
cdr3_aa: CASSFGVGGSRGEQFF

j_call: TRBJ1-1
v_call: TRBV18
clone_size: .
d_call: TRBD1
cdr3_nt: TGTGCCAGCTCACCGACAGGGCTCAACACTGAAGCTTTCTTT
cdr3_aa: CASSPTGLNTEAFF

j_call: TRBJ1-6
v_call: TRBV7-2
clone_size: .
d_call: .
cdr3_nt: TGTGCCAGCAGCTTAGGAGGGTGGAATAATTCACCCCTCCACTTT
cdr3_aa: CASSLGGWNNSPLHF

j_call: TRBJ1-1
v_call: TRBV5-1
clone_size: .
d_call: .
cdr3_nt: TGCGCCAGCACCGTGGACGGGGGGCACACTGAAGCTTTCTTT
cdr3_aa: CASTVDGGHTEAFF

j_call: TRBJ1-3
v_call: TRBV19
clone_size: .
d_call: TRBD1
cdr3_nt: TGTGCCAGTATGCGGACAGGGGCCCACGCCATATATTTT
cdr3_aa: CASMRTGAHAIYF

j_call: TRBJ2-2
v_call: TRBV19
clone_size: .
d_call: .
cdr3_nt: TGTGCCAGTAGCGGGACTCCGAACACCGGGGAGCTGTTTTTT
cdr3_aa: CASSGTPNTGELFF

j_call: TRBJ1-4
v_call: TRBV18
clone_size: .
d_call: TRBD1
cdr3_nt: TGTGCCAGCTCCCTACAGGGGACCGCAACTAATGAAAAACTGTTTTTT
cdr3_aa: CASSLQGTATNEKLFF

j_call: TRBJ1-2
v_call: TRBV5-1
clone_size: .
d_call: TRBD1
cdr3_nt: TGCGCCAGCAATCCCGCCGGGACAGAGGGTTATGGCTACACCTTC
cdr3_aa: CASNPAGTEGYGYTF

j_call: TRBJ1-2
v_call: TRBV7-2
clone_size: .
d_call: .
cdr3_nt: TGTGCCAGCAGCTTAGCGCGGGGGGGCTACACCTTC
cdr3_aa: CASSLARGGYTF

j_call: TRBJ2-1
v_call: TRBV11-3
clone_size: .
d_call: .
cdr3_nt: TGTGCCAGCAGCCCCGGGTACAATGAGCAGTTCTTC
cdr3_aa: CASSPGYNEQFF

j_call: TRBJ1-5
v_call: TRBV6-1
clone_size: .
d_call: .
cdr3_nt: TGTGCCAGCAGTGTGATAGCCATAGGCGCCAATCAGCCCCAGCATTTT
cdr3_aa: CASSVIAIGANQPQHF

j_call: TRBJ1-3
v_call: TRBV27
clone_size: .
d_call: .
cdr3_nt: TGTGCCAGCAGACCCTCCAGCTCTGGAAACACCATATATTTT
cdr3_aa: CASRPSSSGNTIYF

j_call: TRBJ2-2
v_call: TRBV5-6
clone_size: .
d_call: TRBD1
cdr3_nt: TGTGCCAGCAGCTATCGACAGGGGCGAAACACCGGGGAGCTGTTTTTT
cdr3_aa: CASSYRQGRNTGELFF

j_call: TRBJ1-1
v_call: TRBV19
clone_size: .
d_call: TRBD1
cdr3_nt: TGTGCCAGTAGTATAATCGGGGGGACAGGAATGAACACTGAAGCTTTCTTT
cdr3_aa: CASSIIGGTGMNTEAFF

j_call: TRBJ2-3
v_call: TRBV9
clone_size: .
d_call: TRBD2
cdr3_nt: TGTGCCAGCACCCAAGTAGCGGGAGAGCTGGGTACAGATACGCAGTATTTT
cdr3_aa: CASTQVAGELGTDTQYF

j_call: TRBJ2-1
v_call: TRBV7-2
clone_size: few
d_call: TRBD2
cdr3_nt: TGTGCCAGCAGCTCTGGAGGCGGGAGGGCCCGGAATGAGCAGTTCTTC
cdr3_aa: CASSSGGGRARNEQFF

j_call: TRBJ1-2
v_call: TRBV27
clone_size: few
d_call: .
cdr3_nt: TGTGCCAGCAGCCCGGGGGGGGGCAGGTATGGCTACACCTTC
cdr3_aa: CASSPGGGRYGYTF

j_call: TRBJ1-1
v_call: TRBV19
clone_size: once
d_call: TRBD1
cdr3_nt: TGTGCCAGTAGTATTGGGACAGGGGGTTTGTCTGAAGCTTTCTTT
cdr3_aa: CASSIGTGGLSEAFF

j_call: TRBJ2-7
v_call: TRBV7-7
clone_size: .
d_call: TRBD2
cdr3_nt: TGTGCCAGCAGCTTAAGGACTAGCGGGAGAGGGGAGCAGTACTTC
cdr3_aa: CASSLRTSGRGEQYF

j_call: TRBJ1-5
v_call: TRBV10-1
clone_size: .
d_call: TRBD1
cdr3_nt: TGCGCCAGCAAGACAGGGTGGGCTCAGCCCCAGCATTTT
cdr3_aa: CASKTGWAQPQHF

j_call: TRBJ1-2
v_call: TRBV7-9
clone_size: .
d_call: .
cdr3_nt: TGTGCCAGCAGCTTAGTCCAGGAGGGAGGCTACACCTTC
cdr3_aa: CASSLVQEGGYTF

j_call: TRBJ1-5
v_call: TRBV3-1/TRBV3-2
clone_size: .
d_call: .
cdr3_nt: TGTGCCAGCAGCCAAGAAAATGTGCCAGGTAGCAATCAGCCCCAGCATTTT
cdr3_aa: CASSQENVPGSNQPQHF

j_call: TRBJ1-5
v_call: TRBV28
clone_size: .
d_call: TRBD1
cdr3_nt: TGTGCCAGCAGTTTCTGGACAGGGGATAGCAATCAGCCCCAGCATTTT
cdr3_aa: CASSFWTGDSNQPQHF

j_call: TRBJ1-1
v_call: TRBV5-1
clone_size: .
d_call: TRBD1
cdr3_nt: TGCGCCAGCAGCTTAGAGACAGGGCCTGAAGCTTTCTTT
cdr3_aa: CASSLETGPEAFF